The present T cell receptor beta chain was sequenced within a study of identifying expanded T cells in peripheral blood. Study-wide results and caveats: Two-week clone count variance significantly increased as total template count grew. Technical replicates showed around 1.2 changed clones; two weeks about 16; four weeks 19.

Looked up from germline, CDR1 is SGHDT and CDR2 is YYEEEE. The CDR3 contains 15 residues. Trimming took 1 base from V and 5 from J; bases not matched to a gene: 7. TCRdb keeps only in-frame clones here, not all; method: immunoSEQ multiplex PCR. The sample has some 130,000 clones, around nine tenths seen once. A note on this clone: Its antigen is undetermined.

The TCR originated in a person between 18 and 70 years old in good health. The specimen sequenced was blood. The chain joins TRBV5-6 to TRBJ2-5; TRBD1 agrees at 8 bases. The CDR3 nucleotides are TGTGCCAGCAGCTTGTTTATACAGGGGGTTGAGACCCAGTACTTC. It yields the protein CASSLFIQGVETQYF.